This T cell receptor beta chain originates from a study of response to subunit inactivated influenza vaccine listed by TCRdb under 2018. Broadly, across the study: Deep quantitative T cell receptor repertoire profiling was used in the study to track responses to a trivalent subunit inactivated influenza vaccine. Points the paper makes about the study in general: It was suggested by the authors that each seasonal influenza vaccination may recruit only a limited number of new T cells.

The method was RT-PCR. TCRdb lists the instrument as Illumina HiSeq 2500. Through fastp at Q25 and MiXCR, TCRdb rebuilt clones from the public reads, retaining in-frame beta chains. CDR3 protein duplicates are merged, each entry listing the most common genes and DNA. The sample contains about half a million distinct CDR3 sequences, around 25% of them found a single time. Of the sample, 1.9% falls within the top ten clones. CDR1 and CDR2 are read off the germline V gene as SGHRS and YFSETQ. V and J are truncated by 5 bases and 0 bases respectively, leaving an intervening sequence of 17 bases. The CDR3 has 16 amino acids, counting the end cysteine and phenylalanine. Only CDR3 DNA remains: 48 bases, in frame from the first base. About this clonotype itself: No antigen is known for it. No much larger clone is present one base from it, and per-base qualities are unavailable.

Recombination joined TRBV5-1 with TRBJ1-1; the D segment cannot be called with confidence. This TCR was sampled from a middle-aged man who received an inactivated influenza vaccine. Donor details come from another sample of the same person, matched by shared clones. Source: CD4+ T cells sorted from PBMCs, taken 5 days after vaccination. The CDR3 sequence is CASSPLLGTMNTEAFF. In nucleotides, the sequence is TGCGCCAGCAGTCCTTTGCTTGGCACCATGAACACTGAAGCTTTCTTT.